This is a list of T cell receptor beta chains from one sample in a study of identical twins. A single record per CDR3 protein comes from TCRdb applying MiXCR to the 5' RACE reads. This table has some 1,600,000 distinct CDR3 sequences, around 33% appearing once. Sequenced input: cord blood. Receptors originate from a newborn girl in good health. Each CDR3 is given with its conserved first and last residue. D genes are given only for firm matches. A clone size is listed for some rows: how often the clone was seen (once, few, many), or a class if it is expanded.

size: few; J: TRBJ1-2; V: TRBV11-2; length: 14; D: -; CDR3: CASSLGGGAYGYTF; DNA: TGTGCCAGCAGCTTGGGGGGGGGCGCCTATGGCTACACCTTC
size: -; J: TRBJ2-3; V: TRBV20-1; length: 14; D: -; CDR3: CSALDGSGTDTQYF; DNA: TGCAGTGCCCTCGACGGTAGCGGTACAGATACGCAGTATTTT
size: few; J: TRBJ2-7; V: TRBV21-1; length: 14; D: -; CDR3: CASSKGATVYEQYF; DNA: TGTGCCAGCAGCAAAGGTGCCACTGTCTACGAGCAGTACTTC
size: few; J: TRBJ1-1; V: TRBV7-9; length: 14; D: -; CDR3: CASSRGGAHLVAFF; DNA: TGTGCCAGCAGCCGAGGGGGGGCCCATTTGGTAGCTTTCTTT
size: few; J: TRBJ2-2; V: TRBV4-1; length: 17; D: TRBD2; CDR3: CASSQTTSGGGTGELFF; DNA: TGCGCCAGCAGTCAGACGACTAGCGGGGGGGGAACCGGGGAGCTGTTTTTT
size: once; J: TRBJ2-7; V: TRBV28; length: 17; D: -; CDR3: CASSAASAYSSYNEQYF; DNA: TGTGCCAGCAGTGCTGCTAGCGCCTATAGCTCCTACAATGAGCAGTACTTC
size: many; J: TRBJ2-3; V: TRBV20-1; length: 15; D: TRBD2; CDR3: CSAVAGVLREDTQYF; DNA: TGCAGTGCTGTAGCGGGAGTCCTCCGGGAAGATACGCAGTATTTT
size: -; J: TRBJ2-7; V: TRBV27; length: 14; D: -; CDR3: CASSRELLYNEQYF; DNA: TGTGCCAGCAGCAGGGAACTCCTCTACAATGAGCAGTACTTC
size: few; J: TRBJ1-5; V: TRBV13; length: 16; D: -; CDR3: CASSLASGGGNQPQHF; DNA: TGTGCCAGCAGCTTAGCTTCTGGAGGCGGCAATCAGCCCCAGCATTTT
size: many; J: TRBJ2-1; V: TRBV5-1; length: 15; D: -; CDR3: CASRYAMAFYNEQFF; DNA: TGCGCCAGCAGATACGCTATGGCATTCTACAATGAGCAGTTCTTC
size: few; J: TRBJ1-6; V: TRBV21-1; length: 17; D: -; CDR3: CASSPAAGPPKNSPLHF; DNA: TGTGCCAGCAGCCCTGCGGCGGGGCCCCCCAAAAATTCACCCCTCCACTTT
size: few; J: TRBJ2-1; V: TRBV6-1; length: 18; D: TRBD1; CDR3: CASSEGTDRVHLYNEQFF; DNA: TGTGCCAGCAGTGAGGGTACCGACAGGGTTCACCTCTACAATGAGCAGTTCTTC
size: -; J: TRBJ2-7; V: TRBV20-1; length: 14; D: -; CDR3: CSAREGKLTYEQYF; DNA: TGCAGTGCTAGAGAAGGGAAGTTAACCTACGAGCAGTACTTC
size: many; J: TRBJ2-1; V: TRBV3-1; length: 16; D: TRBD2; CDR3: CASSPPSGRAYNEQFF; DNA: TGTGCCAGCAGTCCGCCTAGCGGGAGGGCCTACAATGAGCAGTTCTTC
size: few; J: TRBJ2-7; V: TRBV21-1; length: 18; D: -; CDR3: CASSKAVADRGFSYEQYF; DNA: TGTGCCAGCAGCAAAGCGGTAGCGGACAGGGGTTTTTCCTACGAGCAGTACTTC
size: -; J: TRBJ1-2; V: TRBV6-1; length: 15; D: -; CDR3: CASSEAVGSGYGYTF; DNA: TGTGCCAGCAGTGAAGCTGTTGGAAGCGGCTATGGCTACACCTTC
size: few; J: TRBJ2-5; V: TRBV21-1; length: 16; D: -; CDR3: CASSKDWTSDQETQYF; DNA: TGTGCCAGCAGCAAAGATTGGACTAGCGATCAAGAGACCCAGTACTTC
size: few; J: TRBJ1-5; V: TRBV28; length: 14; D: TRBD1; CDR3: CASSLGQDYQPQHF; DNA: TGTGCCAGCAGTTTGGGACAGGACTACCAGCCCCAGCATTTT
size: -; J: TRBJ2-3; V: TRBV3-1; length: 18; D: TRBD2; CDR3: CASSRYSGTSGSEDTQYF; DNA: TGTGCCAGCAGCCGCTACTCCGGGACTAGCGGGAGCGAAGATACGCAGTATTTT
size: few; J: TRBJ1-1; V: TRBV20-1; length: 12; D: -; CDR3: CSATTRNTEAFF; DNA: TGCAGTGCTACGACACGGAACACTGAAGCTTTCTTT
size: few; J: TRBJ2-3; V: TRBV20-1; length: 14; D: TRBD1; CDR3: CSAEAGQGTDTQYF; DNA: TGCAGTGCTGAGGCGGGACAGGGGACAGATACGCAGTATTTT
size: many; J: TRBJ1-4; V: TRBV12-3/TRBV12-4; length: 14; D: -; CDR3: CASSFGGGSEKLFF; DNA: TGTGCCAGCAGTTTCGGGGGTGGGAGTGAAAAACTGTTTTTT
size: -; J: TRBJ2-7; V: TRBV12-3/TRBV12-4; length: 13; D: -; CDR3: CASKWGATYEQYF; DNA: TGTGCCAGCAAATGGGGGGCTACCTACGAGCAGTACTTC
size: -; J: TRBJ1-1; V: TRBV19; length: 14; D: -; CDR3: CASSISRGDTEAFF; DNA: TGTGCCAGTAGTATTAGTAGGGGGGACACTGAAGCTTTCTTT
size: -; J: TRBJ1-1; V: TRBV20-1; length: 16; D: TRBD1; CDR3: CSARSPRGRENTEAFF; DNA: TGCAGTGCTAGATCCCCCAGGGGGAGAGAGAACACTGAAGCTTTCTTT
size: -; J: TRBJ2-7; V: TRBV28; length: 14; D: -; CDR3: CASSKLDGSYEQYF; DNA: TGTGCCAGCAGTAAGTTGGACGGGTCCTACGAGCAGTACTTC
size: -; J: TRBJ2-1; V: TRBV14; length: 17; D: TRBD1; CDR3: CASSHRGWGQGPNEQFF; DNA: TGTGCCAGCAGCCACCGAGGATGGGGACAGGGGCCCAATGAGCAGTTCTTC
size: -; J: TRBJ2-5; V: TRBV30; length: 15; D: -; CDR3: CAWTKRGLVSYEQYF; DNA: TGTGCCTGGACTAAACGGGGGTTAGTCTCCTACGAACAGTACTTC
size: few; J: TRBJ2-7; V: TRBV5-1; length: 15; D: TRBD2; CDR3: CASHAGGQSSYEQYF; DNA: TGCGCCAGCCATGCGGGAGGCCAGTCTTCCTACGAGCAGTACTTC
size: -; J: TRBJ2-2; V: TRBV29-1; length: 13; D: TRBD1; CDR3: CSVQGQGTGELFF; DNA: TGCAGCGTTCAGGGACAGGGGACCGGGGAGCTGTTTTTT
size: few; J: TRBJ2-1; V: TRBV4-1; length: 14; D: TRBD2; CDR3: CASSQEREGHEQFF; DNA: TGCGCCAGCAGCCAAGAGCGGGAGGGCCATGAGCAGTTCTTC
size: -; J: TRBJ1-1; V: TRBV18; length: 15; D: TRBD1; CDR3: CASSPGNPPGGEAFF; DNA: TGTGCCAGCTCACCGGGGAACCCTCCAGGGGGTGAAGCTTTCTTT
size: many; J: TRBJ2-5; V: TRBV2; length: 12; D: -; CDR3: CASSVVEETQYF; DNA: TGTGCCAGCAGTGTGGTTGAGGAGACCCAGTACTTC
size: -; J: TRBJ2-1; V: TRBV5-1; length: 16; D: TRBD1; CDR3: CASSSNLDRGLNEQFF; DNA: TGCGCCAGCAGCTCTAACCTGGACAGGGGGCTTAATGAGCAGTTCTTC
size: many; J: TRBJ2-5; V: TRBV7-8; length: 13; D: -; CDR3: CASSVGQKETQYF; DNA: TGTGCCAGCAGCGTAGGACAGAAAGAGACCCAGTACTTC
size: -; J: TRBJ2-3; V: TRBV5-1; length: 13; D: -; CDR3: CASGLRPTDTQYF; DNA: TGCGCCAGCGGCCTGCGGCCCACAGATACGCAGTATTTT
size: few; J: TRBJ2-5; V: TRBV11-2; length: 17; D: TRBD2; CDR3: CASSLVPQRGGAETQYF; DNA: TGTGCCAGCAGCTTAGTCCCCCAGCGGGGGGGCGCCGAGACCCAGTACTTC
size: many; J: TRBJ2-3; V: TRBV20-1; length: 12; D: -; CDR3: CSGGRSTDTQYF; DNA: TGCAGTGGGGGGCGAAGCACAGATACGCAGTATTTT
size: once; J: TRBJ2-5; V: TRBV30; length: 15; D: TRBD1; CDR3: CAWKLTGQGRREQYF; DNA: TGTGCCTGGAAACTCACGGGACAGGGGCGTCGAGAGCAGTACTTC
size: few; J: TRBJ1-2; V: TRBV3-1; length: 17; D: TRBD1; CDR3: CASSQGLPGQGYYGYTF; DNA: TGTGCCAGCAGCCAGGGCTTACCGGGACAGGGGTACTATGGCTACACCTTC
size: once; J: TRBJ2-1; V: TRBV5-4; length: 13; D: TRBD2; CDR3: CASGPGGLREQFF; DNA: TGTGCCAGCGGCCCGGGGGGGCTTCGTGAGCAGTTCTTC
size: -; J: TRBJ2-1; V: TRBV6-5; length: 15; D: TRBD1; CDR3: CASSEDRSSYNEQFF; DNA: TGTGCCAGCAGTGAGGACAGGTCCTCCTACAATGAGCAGTTCTTC
size: few; J: TRBJ2-3; V: TRBV20-1; length: 13; D: -; CDR3: CSAGPLPTDTQYF; DNA: TGCAGTGCTGGACCGCTACCCACAGATACGCAGTATTTT
size: few; J: TRBJ2-5; V: TRBV20-1; length: 13; D: -; CDR3: CSARKTGRETQYF; DNA: TGCAGTGCTAGAAAAACCGGTCGCGAGACCCAGTACTTC
size: few; J: TRBJ2-7; V: TRBV20-1; length: 15; D: -; CDR3: CSAATLGSVDYEQYF; DNA: TGCAGTGCCGCAACTCTCGGTTCAGTCGACTACGAGCAGTACTTC
size: -; J: TRBJ1-2; V: TRBV7-9; length: 15; D: -; CDR3: CASSLGWGEAYGYTF; DNA: TGTGCCAGCAGCCTAGGTTGGGGGGAAGCCTATGGCTACACCTTC
size: -; J: TRBJ2-7; V: TRBV28; length: 15; D: TRBD2; CDR3: CASSPAGGPPDEQYF; DNA: TGTGCCAGCAGCCCCGCGGGAGGCCCTCCGGACGAGCAGTACTTC
size: -; J: TRBJ1-2; V: TRBV25-1; length: 15; D: -; CDR3: CASSGPGALNYGYTF; DNA: TGTGCCAGCAGTGGGCCAGGGGCCCTTAACTATGGCTACACCTTC
size: -; J: TRBJ1-2; V: TRBV9; length: 14; D: TRBD1; CDR3: CASSVVDRAGGYTF; DNA: TGTGCCAGCAGCGTAGTGGACAGGGCAGGGGGCTACACCTTC
size: few; J: TRBJ2-1; V: TRBV7-9; length: 14; D: TRBD2; CDR3: CASRLGLAGAEQFF; DNA: TGTGCCAGCAGACTTGGACTAGCGGGAGCCGAGCAGTTCTTC
size: few; J: TRBJ2-3; V: TRBV5-1; length: 16; D: TRBD1; CDR3: CASSTRARGLPDTQYF; DNA: TGCGCCAGCAGCACCCGAGCCAGGGGGTTACCAGATACGCAGTATTTT
size: -; J: TRBJ2-4; V: TRBV11-3; length: 17; D: -; CDR3: CASSLAVRESAKNIQYF; DNA: TGTGCCAGCAGCTTAGCGGTACGGGAGTCAGCCAAAAACATTCAGTACTTC
size: -; J: TRBJ2-7; V: TRBV19; length: 15; D: TRBD2; CDR3: CASSTKRGGGNEQYF; DNA: TGTGCCAGTAGTACCAAGCGGGGGGGCGGCAATGAGCAGTACTTC
size: few; J: TRBJ2-7; V: TRBV25-1; length: 15; D: -; CDR3: CASSEYRAGRDEQYF; DNA: TGTGCCAGCAGTGAATACAGGGCGGGGCGGGACGAGCAGTACTTC
size: few; J: TRBJ2-1; V: TRBV5-1; length: 15; D: -; CDR3: CASSLNRGARDEQFF; DNA: TGCGCCAGCAGCTTGAACCGGGGAGCTAGGGATGAGCAGTTCTTC
size: -; J: TRBJ2-7; V: TRBV10-3; length: 15; D: TRBD2; CDR3: CAIRTSESGDNEQYF; DNA: TGTGCCATCAGGACTAGCGAGAGTGGGGACAATGAGCAGTACTTC
size: few; J: TRBJ2-2; V: TRBV5-1; length: 16; D: TRBD2; CDR3: CASSGLAGANTGELFF; DNA: TGTGCCAGCAGCGGACTAGCGGGGGCGAACACCGGGGAGCTGTTTTTT
size: few; J: TRBJ2-7; V: TRBV7-8; length: 13; D: -; CDR3: CACSLAGAHEQYF; DNA: TGTGCCTGCAGTTTGGCGGGGGCCCACGAGCAGTACTTC
size: few; J: TRBJ2-3; V: TRBV20-1; length: 14; D: -; CDR3: CSASPAGNTDTQYF; DNA: TGCAGTGCTAGTCCGGCAGGAAACACAGATACGCAGTATTTT
size: -; J: TRBJ2-1; V: TRBV29-1; length: 13; D: -; CDR3: CSVCTGIYNEQFF; DNA: TGCAGCGTTTGTACGGGAATTTACAATGAGCAGTTCTTC